Reported below is one TCR beta chain. Its antigen is as yet unknown. This sample is drawn from a study of cytomegalovirus exposure and HLA in healthy donors. The study ran its PCR with 60 Vbeta and 13 Jbeta primers. Sequenced by immunoSEQ multiplex PCR; TCRdb stores in-frame clones only, minus some. This sample has roughly 300,000 clones, with approximately 90% found just once. General observations from the study: Confirmation was obtained in vitro that three CMV-associated chains are specific for CMV antigens. Analysis was performed later, and it showed HLA-associated TCR beta chains to be more clonally expanded than equally common others.

This clonotype was sampled from a man aged 40-49 years in good health and CMV-seropositive. The sample consisted of PBMCs.

This chain's CDR3 is CASSPGTSGSADTQYF. CDR3 DNA sequence: TGTGCCAGCAGCCCAGGGACTAGCGGGAGTGCAGATACGCAGTATTTT. The J gene is TRBJ2-3, the V gene TRBV9; 14 nucleotides align to TRBD2. This CDR3 has 16 amino acids. Germline V gene sequence: CDR1 SGDLS, CDR2 YYNGEE. After removal of 4 bases from V and 4 bases from J, the junction contained 5 bases not matched to a gene.